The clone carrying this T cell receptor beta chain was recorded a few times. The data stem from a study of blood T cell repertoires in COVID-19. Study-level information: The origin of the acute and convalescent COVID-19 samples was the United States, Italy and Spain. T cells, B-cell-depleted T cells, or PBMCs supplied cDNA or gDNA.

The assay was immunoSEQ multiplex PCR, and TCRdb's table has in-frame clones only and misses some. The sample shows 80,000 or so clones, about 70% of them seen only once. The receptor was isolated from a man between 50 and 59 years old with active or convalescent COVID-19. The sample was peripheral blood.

This CDR3 reads CASSRTSGGLRTDTQYF. DNA for the CDR3: TGTGCCAGCAGCCGGACTAGCGGGGGCCTTCGAACAGATACGCAGTATTTT. The rearrangement joins TRBV21-1 to TRBJ2-3; the table calls TRBD2, which could not be checked here. TRBV21-1 is annotated as a pseudogene. The CDR3 sequence is 17 residues long.